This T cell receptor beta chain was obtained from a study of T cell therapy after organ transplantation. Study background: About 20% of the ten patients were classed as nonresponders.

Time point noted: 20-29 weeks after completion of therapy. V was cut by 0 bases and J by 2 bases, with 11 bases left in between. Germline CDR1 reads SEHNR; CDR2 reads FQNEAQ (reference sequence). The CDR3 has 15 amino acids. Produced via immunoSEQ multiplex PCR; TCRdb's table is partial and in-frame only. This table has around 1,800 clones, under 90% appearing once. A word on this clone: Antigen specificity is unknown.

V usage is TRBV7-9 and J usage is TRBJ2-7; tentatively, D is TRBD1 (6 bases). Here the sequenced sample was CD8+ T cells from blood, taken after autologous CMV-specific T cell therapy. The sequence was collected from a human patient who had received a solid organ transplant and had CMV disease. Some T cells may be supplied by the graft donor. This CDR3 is CASSLALQGAYEQYF. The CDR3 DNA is TGTGCCAGCAGCTTAGCGCTACAGGGAGCCTACGAGCAGTACTTC.